The source of this T cell receptor (beta chain) is a study of T cells expressing NK-cell markers. In generating TCR beta cDNA, 5'RACE template switching with UMIs was used. TCRdb reprocessed the 5' RACE reads and keeps a single row for each CDR3 protein, giving no DNA. The repertoire table contains roughly 420,000 distinct CDR3 sequences. Germline V gives CDR1 DFQATT, CDR2 SNEGSKA (reference sequence). The CDR3 contains 12 residues. As for this clonotype: Its antigen is unidentified.

Findings and caveats of the study: A handful of donors showed these clonotypes also leading the CD3+CD56-NKG2C+ fraction.

The chain couples TRBV20-1 to TRBJ2-1. This receptor was taken from a woman aged 18 to 75 in good health. The material sequenced was blood T cells: a sorted CD56 or NKG2C T cell subset, CD4+ or CD8+ T cells, or bulk PBMC T cells (not recorded which). CDR3 loop: CSAFPLGNEQFF.